This TCR beta chain originates from a study of CD8+CD57+ T cells in acquired aplastic anemia. The study, taken as a whole, reports: Approximately 30 was the count of CD8+ CDR3 sequences that patients shared with controls.

This CDR3 region has 14 residues. After removal of 6 bases from V and 4 bases from J, the junction contained 3 bases not matched to a gene. Per the germline V gene, CDR1 is LNHNV and CDR2 is YYDKDF (reference sequence). TCR beta VDJ and CDR3 were profiled, and genomic DNA was the template. TCRdb fed the reads into MiXCR, producing one record per CDR3 protein. Of over 150,000 distinct CDR3 sequences listed, around 75% were seen once; the top ten hold 35% to 60%. As regards this clonotype: Its antigen is as yet unknown.

Individuals selected for sequencing had exhibited CD8+CD57+ cell expansion on flow cytometry. The specimen was sorted CD4+, CD8+, or CD8+CD57+ T cells (not recorded which) from PBMCs. The chain carries TRBV15 and TRBJ2-1, with 10 bases that match TRBD2. The receptor comes from a human donor with aplastic anemia. CDR3 DNA: TGTGCCACCAGAGGGACTAGCGAATACAATGAGCAGTTCTTC. Translation: CATRGTSEYNEQFF.